The present T cell receptor (beta chain) was sequenced within a study of cytomegalovirus exposure and HLA in healthy donors. Nominally healthy donors provided the samples, though records likely missed some immune exposures. Study outcomes and limitations: Some TCR beta chains (roughly 150 of them) were listed as cytomegalovirus-associated. It was confirmed in vitro that a few of the CMV-associated chains were specific for CMV antigens. Usually a TCR sequence was rare, but some public TCRs were found in many donors.

The CDR3 loop spans 15 amino acids. Per the germline V gene, CDR1 is MNHEY and CDR2 is SVGAGI. V gave up 6 bases and J gave up 2 bases, with 17 bases separating them. It was with 60 Vbeta and 13 Jbeta primers that the PCR ran. Some clones are missing from TCRdb's copy, which holds only in-frame ones; the method was immunoSEQ multiplex PCR. The data contain 100,000 to 150,000 clones, around three quarters of them singletons. As concerns this clone: Antigen unknown.

The sequenced sample was PBMCs. This TCR derives from a male donor in good health and CMV-seropositive. This chain joins TRBV6-5 and TRBJ2-7; TRBD2 might be the D (5 bases). Here the CDR3 DNA reads TGTGCCAGCAGCTCCTTCCAGGACTCGACCTACGAGCAGTACTTC. Translated, it gives CASSSFQDSTYEQYF.